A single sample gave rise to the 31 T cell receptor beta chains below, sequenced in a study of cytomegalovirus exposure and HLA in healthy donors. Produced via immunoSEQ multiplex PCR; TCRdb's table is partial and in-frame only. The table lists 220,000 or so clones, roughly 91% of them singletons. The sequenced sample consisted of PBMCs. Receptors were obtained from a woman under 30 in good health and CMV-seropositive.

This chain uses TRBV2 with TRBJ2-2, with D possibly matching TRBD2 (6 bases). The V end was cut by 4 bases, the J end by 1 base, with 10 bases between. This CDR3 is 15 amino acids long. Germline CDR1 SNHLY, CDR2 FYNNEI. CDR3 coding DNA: TGTGCCAGCAGTGTGGGGGGAGGGAACACCGGGGAGCTGTTTTTT. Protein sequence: CASSVGGGNTGELFF.

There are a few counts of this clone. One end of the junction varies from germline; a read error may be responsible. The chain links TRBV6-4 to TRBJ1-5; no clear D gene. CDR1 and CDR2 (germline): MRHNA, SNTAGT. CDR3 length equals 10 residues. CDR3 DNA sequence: TGTGCCCCCAGAGGGCGGTCACCTTATTTT. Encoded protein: CAPRGRSPYF.

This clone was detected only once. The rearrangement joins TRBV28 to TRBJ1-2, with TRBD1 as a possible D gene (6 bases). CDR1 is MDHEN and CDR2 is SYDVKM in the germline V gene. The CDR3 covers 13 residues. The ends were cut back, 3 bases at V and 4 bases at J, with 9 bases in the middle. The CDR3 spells CASSFGDTYGYTF. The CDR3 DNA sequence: TGTGCCAGCAGTTTTGGGGACACCTATGGCTACACCTTC.

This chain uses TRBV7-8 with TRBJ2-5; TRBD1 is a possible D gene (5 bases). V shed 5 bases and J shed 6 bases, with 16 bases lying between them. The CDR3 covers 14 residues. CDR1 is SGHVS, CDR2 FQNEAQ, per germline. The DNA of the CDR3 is TGTGCCAGCAGCCCGTCACAGGTGGTGAAGACCCAGTACTTC. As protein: CASSPSQVVKTQYF.

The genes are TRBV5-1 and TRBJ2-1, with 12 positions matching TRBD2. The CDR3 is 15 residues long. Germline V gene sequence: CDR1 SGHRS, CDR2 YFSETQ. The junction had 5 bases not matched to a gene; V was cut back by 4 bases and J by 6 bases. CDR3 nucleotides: TGCGCCAGCAGCACGACTAGCGGGAGTGTCAATGAGCAGTTCTTC. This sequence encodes CASSTTSGSVNEQFF. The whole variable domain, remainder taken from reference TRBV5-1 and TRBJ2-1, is KAGVTQTPRYLIKTRGQQVTLSCSPISGHRSVSWYQQTPGQGLQFLFEYFSETQRNKGNFPGRFSGRQFSNSRSEMNVSTLELGDSALYLCASSTTSGSVNEQFFGPGTRLTVL.

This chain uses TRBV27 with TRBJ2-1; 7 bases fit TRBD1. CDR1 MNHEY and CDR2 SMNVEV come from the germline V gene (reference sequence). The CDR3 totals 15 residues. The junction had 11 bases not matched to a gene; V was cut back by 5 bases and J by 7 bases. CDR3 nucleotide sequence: TGTGCCAGCAGTCTGACAGGGAGTTTTATAAATGAGCAGTTCTTC. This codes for CASSLTGSFINEQFF.

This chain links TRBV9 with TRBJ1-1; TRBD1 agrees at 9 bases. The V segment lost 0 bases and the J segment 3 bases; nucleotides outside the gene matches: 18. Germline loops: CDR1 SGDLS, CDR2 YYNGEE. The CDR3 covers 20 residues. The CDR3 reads CASSVGTGGGYLSEDTEAFF. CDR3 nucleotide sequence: TGTGCCAGCAGCGTAGGAACAGGGGGCGGATACCTTAGTGAGGACACTGAAGCTTTCTTT.

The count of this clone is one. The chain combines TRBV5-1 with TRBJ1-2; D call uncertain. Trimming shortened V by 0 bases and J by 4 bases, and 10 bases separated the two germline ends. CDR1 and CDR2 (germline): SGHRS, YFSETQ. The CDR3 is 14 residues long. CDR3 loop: CASSLGAGIYGYTF. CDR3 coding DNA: TGCGCCAGCAGCTTGGGGGCAGGCATCTATGGCTACACCTTC.

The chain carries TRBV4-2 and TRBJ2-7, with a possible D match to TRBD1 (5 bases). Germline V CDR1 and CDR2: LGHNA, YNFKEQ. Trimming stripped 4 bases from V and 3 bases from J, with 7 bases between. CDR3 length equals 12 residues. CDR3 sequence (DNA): TGTGCCAGCAGCCTAAGGGGCTACGAGCAGTACTTC. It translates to CASSLRGYEQYF.

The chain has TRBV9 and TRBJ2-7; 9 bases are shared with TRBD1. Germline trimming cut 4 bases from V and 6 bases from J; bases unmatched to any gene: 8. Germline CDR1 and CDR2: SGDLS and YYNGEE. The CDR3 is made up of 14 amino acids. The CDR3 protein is CASSSLTGGSEQYF. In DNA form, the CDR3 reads TGTGCCAGCAGCTCGCTGACAGGGGGTAGCGAGCAGTACTTC. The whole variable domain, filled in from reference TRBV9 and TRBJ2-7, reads DSGVTQTPKHLITATGQRVTLRCSPRSGDLSVYWYQQSLDQGLQFLIQYYNGEERAKGNILERFSAQQFPDLHSELNLSSLELGDSALYFCASSSLTGGSEQYFGPGTRLTVT.

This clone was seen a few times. Here the CDR3 reads CASSYGGGQFF. The DNA of the CDR3 is TGTGCCAGCAGTTACGGCGGGGGGCAGTTCTTC. The V gene is TRBV6-5, the J gene TRBJ2-1, with 7 bases aligning to TRBD2. CDR1 is MNHEY, CDR2 SVGAGI, per germline. CDR3 length equals 11 residues. The trim removed 2 bases at V and 12 bases at J, leaving 1 base unmatched.

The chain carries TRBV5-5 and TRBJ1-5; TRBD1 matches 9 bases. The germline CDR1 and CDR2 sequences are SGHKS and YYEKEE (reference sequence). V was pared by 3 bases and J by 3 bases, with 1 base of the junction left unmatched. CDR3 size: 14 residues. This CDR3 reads CASSYRGPNQPQHF. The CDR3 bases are TGTGCCAGCAGCTACAGGGGGCCCAATCAGCCCCAGCATTTT.

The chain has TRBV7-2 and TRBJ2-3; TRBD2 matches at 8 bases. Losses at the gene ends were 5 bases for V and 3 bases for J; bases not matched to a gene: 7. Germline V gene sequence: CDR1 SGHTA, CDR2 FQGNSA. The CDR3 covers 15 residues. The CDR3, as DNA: TGTGCCAGCAGCGGGACCGGGACTAGAACAGATACGCAGTATTTT. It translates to CASSGTGTRTDTQYF.

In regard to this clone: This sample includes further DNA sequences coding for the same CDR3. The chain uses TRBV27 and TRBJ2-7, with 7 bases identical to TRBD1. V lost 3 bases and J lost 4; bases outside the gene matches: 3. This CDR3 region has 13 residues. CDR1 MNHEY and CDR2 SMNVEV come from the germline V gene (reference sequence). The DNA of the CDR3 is TGTGCCAGCAGTTTGGGCAGGGGGTACGAGCAGTACTTC. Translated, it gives CASSLGRGYEQYF.

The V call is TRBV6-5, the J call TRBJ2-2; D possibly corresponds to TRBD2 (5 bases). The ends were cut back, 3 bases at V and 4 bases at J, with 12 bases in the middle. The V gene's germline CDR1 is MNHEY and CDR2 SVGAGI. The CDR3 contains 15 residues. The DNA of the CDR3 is TGTGCCAGCAGTTATTCGACGGCGGGCACCGGGGAGCTGTTTTTT. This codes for CASSYSTAGTGELFF.

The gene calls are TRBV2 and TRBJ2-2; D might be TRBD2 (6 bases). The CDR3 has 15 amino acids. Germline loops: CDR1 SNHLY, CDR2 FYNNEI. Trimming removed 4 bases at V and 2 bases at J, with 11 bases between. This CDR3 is CASSGDLINTGELFF. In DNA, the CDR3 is TGTGCCAGCAGTGGGGACTTGATTAACACCGGGGAGCTGTTTTTT.

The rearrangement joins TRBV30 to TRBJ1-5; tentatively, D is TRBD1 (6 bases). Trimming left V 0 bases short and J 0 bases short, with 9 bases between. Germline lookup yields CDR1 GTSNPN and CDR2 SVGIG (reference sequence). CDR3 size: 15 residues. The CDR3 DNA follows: TGTGCCTGGAGTGTGGACAGCTATAGCAATCAGCCCCAGCATTTT. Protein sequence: CAWSVDSYSNQPQHF.

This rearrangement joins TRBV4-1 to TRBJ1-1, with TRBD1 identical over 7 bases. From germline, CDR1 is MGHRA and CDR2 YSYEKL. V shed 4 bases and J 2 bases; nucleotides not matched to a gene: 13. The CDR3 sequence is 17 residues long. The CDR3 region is CASSRYTGTAPNTEAFF. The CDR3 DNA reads TGCGCCAGCAGCCGATATACCGGGACAGCGCCAAACACTGAAGCTTTCTTT.

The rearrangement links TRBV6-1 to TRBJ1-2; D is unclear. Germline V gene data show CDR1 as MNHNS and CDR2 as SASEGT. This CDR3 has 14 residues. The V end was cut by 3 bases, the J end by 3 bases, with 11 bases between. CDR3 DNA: TGTGCCAGCAGTGACACTTTCGCGGACTATGGCTACACCTTC. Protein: CASSDTFADYGYTF.

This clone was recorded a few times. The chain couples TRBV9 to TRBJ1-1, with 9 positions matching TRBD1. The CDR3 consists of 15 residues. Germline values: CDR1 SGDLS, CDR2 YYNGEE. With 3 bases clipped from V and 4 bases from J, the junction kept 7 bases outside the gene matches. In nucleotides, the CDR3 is TGTGCCAGCAGCGCCGCACAGGGGGCGCGCACTGAAGCTTTCTTT. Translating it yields CASSAAQGARTEAFF. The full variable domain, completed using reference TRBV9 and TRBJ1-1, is DSGVTQTPKHLITATGQRVTLRCSPRSGDLSVYWYQQSLDQGLQFLIQYYNGEERAKGNILERFSAQQFPDLHSELNLSSLELGDSALYFCASSAAQGARTEAFFGQGTRLTVV.

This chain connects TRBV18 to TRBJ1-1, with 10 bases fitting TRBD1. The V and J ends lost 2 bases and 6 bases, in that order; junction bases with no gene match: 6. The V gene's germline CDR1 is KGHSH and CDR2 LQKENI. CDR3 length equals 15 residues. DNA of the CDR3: TGTGCCAGCTCACCAGCGGCGGGGACAGGGGCTGAAGCTTTCTTT. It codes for CASSPAAGTGAEAFF.

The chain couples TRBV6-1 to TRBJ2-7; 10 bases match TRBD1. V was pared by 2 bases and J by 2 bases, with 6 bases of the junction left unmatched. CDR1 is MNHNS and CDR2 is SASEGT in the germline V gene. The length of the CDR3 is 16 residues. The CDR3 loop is CASSERTGGVAYEQYF. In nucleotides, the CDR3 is TGTGCCAGCAGTGAACGGACAGGGGGTGTGGCCTACGAGCAGTACTTC.

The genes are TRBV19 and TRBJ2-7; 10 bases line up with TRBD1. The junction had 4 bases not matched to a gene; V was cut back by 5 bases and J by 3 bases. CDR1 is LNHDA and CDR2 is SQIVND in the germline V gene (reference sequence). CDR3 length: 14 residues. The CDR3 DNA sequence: TGTGCCAGTAGTGCCGGGACAGGGGTCTACGAGCAGTACTTC. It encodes CASSAGTGVYEQYF. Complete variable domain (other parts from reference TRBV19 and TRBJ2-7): DGGITQSPKYLFRKEGQNVTLSCEQNLNHDAMYWYRQDPGQGLRLIYYSQIVNDFQKGDIAEGYSVSREKKESFPLTVTSAQKNPTAFYLCASSAGTGVYEQYFGPGTRLTVT.

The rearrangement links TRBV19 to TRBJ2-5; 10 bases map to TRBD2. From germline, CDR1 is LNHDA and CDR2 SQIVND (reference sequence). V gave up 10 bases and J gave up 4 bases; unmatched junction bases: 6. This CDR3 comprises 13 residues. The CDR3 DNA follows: TGTGCCACATTAGCGGGAGGAGGAGAGACCCAGTACTTC. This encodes CATLAGGGETQYF. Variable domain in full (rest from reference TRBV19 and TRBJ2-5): DGGITQSPKYLFRKEGQNVTLSCEQNLNHDAMYWYRQDPGQGLRLIYYSQIVNDFQKGDIAEGYSVSREKKESFPLTVTSAQKNPTAFYLCATLAGGGETQYFGPGTRLLVL.

The CDR3: CASSLGPGNPYGYTF. CDR3 DNA: TGCGCCAGCAGCTTGGGGCCTGGCAACCCCTATGGCTACACCTTC. This chain uses TRBV5-1 with TRBJ1-2; D unclear. With 0 bases removed from V and 4 bases from J, the gap between germline ends came to 13 bases. This CDR3 has 15 residues. Germline V gives CDR1 SGHRS, CDR2 YFSETQ.

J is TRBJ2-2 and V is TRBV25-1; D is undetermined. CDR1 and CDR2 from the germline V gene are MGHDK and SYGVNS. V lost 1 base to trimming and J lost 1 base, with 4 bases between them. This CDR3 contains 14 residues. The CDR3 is CASSESMNTGELFF. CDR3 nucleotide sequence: TGTGCCAGCAGTGAATCCATGAACACCGGGGAGCTGTTTTTT.

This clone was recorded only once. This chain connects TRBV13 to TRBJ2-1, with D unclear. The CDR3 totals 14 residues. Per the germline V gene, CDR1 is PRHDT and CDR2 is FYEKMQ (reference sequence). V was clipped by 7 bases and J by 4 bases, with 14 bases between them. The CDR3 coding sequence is TGTGCCAGCACACCCCCCGACAAATACAATGAGCAGTTCTTC. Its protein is CASTPPDKYNEQFF.

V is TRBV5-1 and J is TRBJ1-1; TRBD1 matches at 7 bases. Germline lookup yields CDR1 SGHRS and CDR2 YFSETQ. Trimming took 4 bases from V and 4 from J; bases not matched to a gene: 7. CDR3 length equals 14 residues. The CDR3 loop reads CASSPTQGVTEAFF. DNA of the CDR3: TGCGCCAGCAGCCCTACCCAGGGGGTCACTGAAGCTTTCTTT.

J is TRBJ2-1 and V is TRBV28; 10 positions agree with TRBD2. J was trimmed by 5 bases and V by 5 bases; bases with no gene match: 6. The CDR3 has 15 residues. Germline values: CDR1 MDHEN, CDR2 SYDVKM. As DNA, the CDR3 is TGTGCCAGCAGTGGAGCGGGAGGGCTCAACAATGAGCAGTTCTTC. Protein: CASSGAGGLNNEQFF.

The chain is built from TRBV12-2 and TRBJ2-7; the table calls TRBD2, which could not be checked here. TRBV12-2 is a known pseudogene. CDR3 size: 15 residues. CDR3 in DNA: TGTGCAAGTCGCTTCTTAGCGGGAGGGCACTACGAGCAGTACTTC. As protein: CASRFLAGGHYEQYF.

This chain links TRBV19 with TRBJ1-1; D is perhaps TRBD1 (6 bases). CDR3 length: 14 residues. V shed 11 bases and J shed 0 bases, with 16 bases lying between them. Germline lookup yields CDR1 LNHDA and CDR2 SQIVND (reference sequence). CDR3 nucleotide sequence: TGTGCCTCCGAGTTGCAGGGGCTGAACACTGAAGCTTTCTTT. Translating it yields CASELQGLNTEAFF.